This T cell receptor beta chain is from a study of shared clonotypes between healthy human individuals. About the research overall: CD8 memory received one plate per donor, CD8 naive two, CD4 memory three and CD4 naive three.

Notes on this clone: Its target is not known.

Trimming left V 0 bases short and J 5 bases short, with 14 bases between. Germline CDR1 reads SGHKS; CDR2 reads YYEKEE (reference sequence). The CDR3 covers 16 residues. General study findings and limits: As a rule, naive subsets had a larger estimated richness than memory subsets. Some clonotypes were shared by all four sorted-subset donors, while others were not shared. The non-shared ones had lower generation probabilities than the shared ones.

In replicate PCRs of sorted subsets, roughly 210 ng DNA, 29,000 or so T cell genomes, was used. Profiling relied on immunoSEQ multiplex PCR, and the TCRdb table lists in-frame clones only, not all of them. The profile shows more than 1.2 million clones, less than 99% of them singletons. The chain has TRBV5-5 and TRBJ1-4; D not resolved. Material for sequencing was naive CD4+ T cells sorted from blood. Specified subset: CD45RA+ positively selected. The receptor comes from a man aged 25-40 years in good health. CDR3 in DNA: TGTGCCAGCAGCTTGGGAGGGATTGGTCGAAATGAAAAACTGTTTTTT. It specifies CASSLGGIGRNEKLFF.